A single sample is the source of the 9 T cell receptor beta chains below, sequenced in a study of radiation and T cells in renal cell carcinoma. Documented time point: blood 2 weeks post-SBRT. As to treatment: 15 Gy SBRT to primary tumor, nephrectomy 4 weeks later. Using immunoSEQ multiplex PCR, the repertoire was profiled, and TCRdb retains in-frame clones only, with some absent. The data show about 150,000 clones, roughly 89% seen once. The material sequenced was blood, taken from a patient whose treatment included radiotherapy and nephrectomy. The receptors were gathered from a woman between 50 and 59 years old with renal cell carcinoma.

The CDR3 sequence is CASRGLGGTQYF. CDR3 nucleotides: TGTGCCAGCAGGGGGTTGGGTGGAACGCAGTATTTT. The J gene is TRBJ2-3, the V gene TRBV2, with unresolved D. Germline values: CDR1 SNHLY, CDR2 FYNNEI. This CDR3 region has 12 residues. Trimming left V 6 bases short and J 9 bases short, with 13 bases between.

The chain combines TRBV6-1 with TRBJ1-2; D gene unclear. The CDR3 sequence is 12 residues long. Germline lookup yields CDR1 MNHNS and CDR2 SASEGT. Trimming removed 11 bases at V and 1 base at J, with 11 bases between. The CDR3 DNA follows: TGTGCCTCCGATCCAGTTAACTATGGCTACACCTTC. It is translated as CASDPVNYGYTF.

This clone was recorded once. At one boundary the junction diverges from the germline segment, which might be a read error. The CDR3 DNA sequence: TGTGCCAGCAGCGGCGGACTAGCGGGGGGCACTGATACGCAGTATTTT. Residues: CASSGGLAGGTDTQYF. The chain uses TRBV9 and TRBJ2-3; TRBD2 matches 14 bases. Germline V gene lookup returns CDR1 SGDLS and CDR2 YYNGEE. This CDR3 contains 16 residues.

This chain uses TRBV7-2 with TRBJ2-6, with 10 bases that match TRBD1. CDR1 and CDR2 (germline): SGHTA, FQGNSA. Unmatched junction bases numbered 6, after V lost 5 bases and J lost 2 bases. The CDR3 totals 17 residues. The CDR3: CASSLTGQGAGANVLTF. The CDR3 coding sequence is TGTGCCAGCAGCCTCACAGGACAGGGGGCTGGGGCCAACGTCCTGACTTTC.

Here the CDR3 DNA reads TGTGCCAGCATCAAAGGGGGATCTAATGAAAAACTGTTTTTT. Residues: CASIKGGSNEKLFF. The rearrangement links TRBV7-9 to TRBJ1-4; a possible D gene is TRBD1 (6 bases). Germline V gives CDR1 SEHNR, CDR2 FQNEAQ (reference sequence). The CDR3 loop spans 14 amino acids. The V end was cut by 7 bases, the J end by 3 bases, with 12 bases between.

The chain carries TRBV28 and TRBJ1-1, with a tentative D call TRBD1 (6 bases). CDR3 length equals 15 residues. Per the germline V gene, CDR1 is MDHEN and CDR2 is SYDVKM. Trimming removed 6 bases at V and 3 bases at J, with 17 bases between. This CDR3 is CASRANRVVDTEAFF. In DNA, the CDR3 is TGTGCCAGCAGGGCGAACAGGGTTGTCGACACTGAAGCTTTCTTT.

The rearrangement uses TRBV5-1 and TRBJ2-3; 9 positions agree with TRBD2. The germline CDR1 and CDR2 sequences are SGHRS and YFSETQ. This CDR3 is 16 amino acids long. V shed 0 bases, J shed 0 bases, and the junction held 2 bases outside the gene matches. The CDR3 reads CASSLGLAGSTDTQYF. The DNA of the CDR3 is TGCGCCAGCAGCTTGGGGCTAGCGGGGAGCACAGATACGCAGTATTTT. Drawing the rest from reference TRBV5-1 and TRBJ2-3, the complete variable domain is KAGVTQTPRYLIKTRGQQVTLSCSPISGHRSVSWYQQTPGQGLQFLFEYFSETQRNKGNFPGRFSGRQFSNSRSEMNVSTLELGDSALYLCASSLGLAGSTDTQYFGPGTRLTVL.

The V call is TRBV10-3, the J call TRBJ2-7; 8 nucleotides line up with TRBD1. The J segment lost 2 bases and the V segment lost 5 bases, leaving 5 bases of the junction unmatched. The CDR3 covers 14 residues. Germline V gene data show CDR1 as ENHRY and CDR2 as SYGVKD. The CDR3 DNA follows: TGTGCCATCAGTCCCGGGACAGGACCCTACGAGCAGTACTTC. Its protein product is CAISPGTGPYEQYF.

The rearrangement links TRBV5-4 to TRBJ1-2; perhaps TRBD1 as D (5 bases). The germline CDR1 and CDR2 sequences are SGHNT and YYREEE (reference sequence). The CDR3 is 14 residues long. Trimming removed 4 bases at V and 5 bases at J, with 15 bases between. CDR3 residues: CASSGGTWGYGYTF. DNA for the CDR3: TGTGCCAGCAGCGGGGGGACCTGGGGGTATGGCTACACCTTC.